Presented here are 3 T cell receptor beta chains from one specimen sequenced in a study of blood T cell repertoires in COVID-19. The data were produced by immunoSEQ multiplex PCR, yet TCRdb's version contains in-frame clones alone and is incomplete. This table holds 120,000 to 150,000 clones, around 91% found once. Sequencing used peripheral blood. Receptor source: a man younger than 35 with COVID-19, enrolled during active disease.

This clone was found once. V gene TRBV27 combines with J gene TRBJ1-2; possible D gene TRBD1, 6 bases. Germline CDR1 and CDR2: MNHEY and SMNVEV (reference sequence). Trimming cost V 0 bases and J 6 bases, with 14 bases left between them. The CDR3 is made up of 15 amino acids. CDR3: CASSLSIGTPNGYTF. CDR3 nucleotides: TGTGCCAGCAGTTTATCGATTGGGACACCTAATGGCTACACCTTC.

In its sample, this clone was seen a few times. CDR3 region: CASSLGTESEAFF. DNA of the CDR3: TGTGCCAGCAGTCTCGGGACAGAGAGTGAAGCTTTCTTT. The V call is TRBV6-5, the J call TRBJ1-1; TRBD1 aligns across 7 bases. V lost 5 bases to trimming and J lost 7 bases; unmatched junction nucleotides: 7. The CDR3 runs 13 residues. Germline CDR1 is MNHEY and CDR2 is SVGAGI.

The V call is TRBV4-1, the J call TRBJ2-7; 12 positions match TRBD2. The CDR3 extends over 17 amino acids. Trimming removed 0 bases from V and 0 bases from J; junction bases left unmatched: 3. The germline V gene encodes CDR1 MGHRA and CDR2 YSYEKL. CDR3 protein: CASSQEPTSGSSYEQYF. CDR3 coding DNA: TGCGCCAGCAGCCAAGAGCCGACTAGCGGGAGCTCCTACGAGCAGTACTTC.